These 32 T cell receptor beta chains were sequenced from one sample in a study of T cell responses to AZD1222 COVID-19 vaccine. Produced via immunoSEQ multiplex PCR; TCRdb's table is partial and in-frame only. In the table there are about 130,000 clones, about 94% of which are singletons. Sequencing used peripheral blood, obtained on day 0 of AZD1222 vaccination. Receptor source: an adult in good health.

The rearrangement joins TRBV30 to TRBJ1-6; tentative D call: TRBD1 (6 bases). The CDR3 is 15 residues long. CDR1 is GTSNPN, CDR2 SVGIG, per germline (reference sequence). V lost 0 bases, J lost 9 bases, and 15 bases lay in between. The CDR3, as DNA: TGTGCCTGGAGTGTCGGGGGCAGGGCGAGTTCACCCCTCCACTTT. Amino acids: CAWSVGGRASSPLHF.

This clone was observed a single time. The chain is built from TRBV15 and TRBJ1-1, with unresolved D. V lost 6 bases, J lost 1 base, and 9 bases lay in between. The CDR3 is 13 amino acids. Germline V gene lookup returns CDR1 LNHNV and CDR2 YYDKDF (reference sequence). CDR3: CATSLSGNTEAFF. CDR3 in DNA: TGTGCCACCAGTCTAAGTGGGAACACTGAAGCTTTCTTT.

The chain has TRBV28 and TRBJ1-4, with TRBD1 identical over 9 bases. The CDR3 consists of 15 residues. Germline trimming cut 5 bases from V and 5 bases from J; bases unmatched to any gene: 6. Germline V CDR1 and CDR2: MDHEN, SYDVKM. CDR3 region: CASSLGQGRNEKLFF. The CDR3 coding sequence is TGTGCCAGCAGTCTAGGACAGGGGCGAAATGAAAAACTGTTTTTT.

This clone was found once. This CDR3 reads CAISEPGLERHEQFF. The CDR3 region has the DNA TGTGCCATCAGTGAGCCGGGACTAGAACGTCATGAGCAGTTCTTC. The chain links TRBV10-3 to TRBJ2-1; 8 positions match TRBD2. The ends lost 2 bases at V and 8 bases at J; junction bases unmatched: 8. Germline CDR1 and CDR2: ENHRY and SYGVKD. The CDR3 totals 15 residues.

This chain uses TRBV5-1 with TRBJ2-3, with 8 bases matching TRBD2. Germline CDR1 and CDR2: SGHRS and YFSETQ. The CDR3 runs 14 residues. V shed 4 bases and J 4 bases; nucleotides not matched to a gene: 5. The CDR3 is CASSRAGGADTQYF. The CDR3 DNA reads TGCGCCAGCAGCAGGGCGGGAGGTGCAGATACGCAGTATTTT.

V is TRBV10-3 and J is TRBJ1-2; TRBD1 might be the D (6 bases). The CDR3 sequence is 12 residues long. Looked up from germline, CDR1 is ENHRY and CDR2 is SYGVKD. The ends were cut back, 10 bases at V and 5 bases at J, with 14 bases in the middle. The CDR3 protein is CATGGGRYGYTF. CDR3 coding DNA: TGTGCCACGGGCGGGGGCAGGTATGGCTACACCTTC.

V gene TRBV19 combines with J gene TRBJ2-1; D unresolved. The CDR3 consists of 15 residues. CDR1 LNHDA and CDR2 SQIVND come from the germline V gene (reference sequence). Trimming took 3 bases from V and 3 from J, leaving 12 bases between them. CDR3: CASSMDGGYYNEQFF. In DNA form, the CDR3 reads TGTGCCAGTAGTATGGATGGTGGGTACTACAATGAGCAGTTCTTC.

This chain links TRBV23-1 with TRBJ1-5; D is perhaps TRBD1 (6 bases). TRBV23-1 is an open reading frame whose function is uncertain. The CDR3 contains 14 residues. Trimming took off 8 bases at V and 7 bases at J, with 18 bases between the two ends. The CDR3 protein is CASGQLLQAQPQHF. The DNA for the CDR3 is TGCGCCAGCGGACAGCTCCTCCAAGCCCAGCCCCAGCATTTT.

The chain links TRBV7-9 to TRBJ1-2; 7 bases fit TRBD1. The V segment lost 3 bases and the J segment 5 bases; nucleotides outside the gene matches: 12. Germline loops: CDR1 SEHNR, CDR2 FQNEAQ (reference sequence). The CDR3 consists of 16 residues. Written as DNA, the CDR3 is TGTGCCAGCAGCTTCCAAGGGAGAGGGGGCGAGTATGGCTACACCTTC. It codes for CASSFQGRGGEYGYTF.

The V gene is TRBV29-1, the J gene TRBJ1-1, with D perhaps TRBD1 (5 bases). The CDR3 runs 15 residues. V gave up 5 bases and J gave up 1 base, with 17 bases separating them. Germline-derived CDR1 and CDR2 are SQVTM and ANQGSEA. CDR3 amino acids: CSVLGGTEGNTEAFF. CDR3 DNA: TGCAGCGTTCTGGGGGGGACGGAGGGGAACACTGAAGCTTTCTTT.

This clone is a singleton in its sample. CDR3 sequence reads: CASSLDPGQPQHF. CDR3 sequence (DNA): TGTGCCAGCAGTTTAGACCCTGGACAGCCCCAGCATTTT. The chain has TRBV27 and TRBJ1-5; D unclear. V lost 2 bases and J lost 7, with 9 bases in between. The length of the CDR3 is 13 residues. Germline V gene sequence: CDR1 MNHEY, CDR2 SMNVEV (reference sequence).

The V gene is TRBV5-5, the J gene TRBJ1-3; TRBD1 might be the D (5 bases). With 0 bases removed from V and 0 bases from J, the gap between germline ends came to 10 bases. Looked up from germline, CDR1 is SGHKS and CDR2 is YYEKEE (reference sequence). There are 16 residues in the CDR3. The CDR3 protein is CASSLASTDSGNTIYF. The CDR3 DNA is TGTGCCAGCAGCTTGGCATCGACAGACTCTGGAAACACCATATATTTT. Drawing the rest from reference TRBV5-5 and TRBJ1-3, the complete variable domain is DAGVTQSPTHLIKTRGQQVTLRCSPISGHKSVSWYQQVLGQGPQFIFQYYEKEERGRGNFPDRFSARQFPNYSSELNVNALLLGDSALYLCASSLASTDSGNTIYFGEGSWLTVV.

The CDR3 nucleotides read TGTGCCAGCAGACAGGCCAGCCCGCATGGCTACACCTTC. Translated: CASRQASPHGYTF. The chain joins TRBV28 to TRBJ1-2; tentatively, D is TRBD1 (5 bases). The CDR3 is made up of 13 amino acids. Germline V gene lookup returns CDR1 MDHEN and CDR2 SYDVKM. Trimming removed 6 bases at V and 6 bases at J, with 14 bases between.

The chain combines TRBV5-1 with TRBJ1-1, with 9 bases fitting TRBD1. With 3 bases clipped from V and 3 bases from J, the junction kept 15 bases outside the gene matches. Germline-derived CDR1 and CDR2 are SGHRS and YFSETQ. The CDR3 length is 18 residues. The chain's CDR3 is CASSSAGTGSLSDTEAFF. The CDR3 region has the DNA TGCGCCAGCAGCTCGGCCGGGACAGGGTCCCTTTCGGACACTGAAGCTTTCTTT.

CDR3 amino acids: CASQRGGQNTEAFF. The CDR3 DNA follows: TGTGCCAGCCAGAGGGGGGGGCAGAACACTGAAGCTTTCTTT. The V and J genes are TRBV9 and TRBJ1-1; D possibly corresponds to TRBD1 (6 bases). CDR1 and CDR2 (germline): SGDLS, YYNGEE. The ends were cut back, 7 bases at V and 1 base at J, with 14 bases in the middle. This CDR3 region has 14 residues.

This sequence joins TRBV7-8 and TRBJ2-1, with TRBD1 identical over 10 bases. CDR3 length: 16 residues. Germline-derived CDR1 and CDR2 are SGHVS and FQNEAQ. V shed 5 bases, J shed 9 bases, and the junction held 13 bases outside the gene matches. CDR3 loop: CASSPQDRGRFSEQFF. The CDR3 nucleotides read TGTGCCAGCAGCCCCCAAGACAGGGGGCGGTTTAGTGAGCAGTTCTTC.

The count of this clone is one. The chain uses TRBV6-6 and TRBJ1-5, with D perhaps TRBD1 (5 bases). CDR1 MNHNY and CDR2 SVGAGI come from the germline V gene (reference sequence). The germline V and J ends were trimmed by 5 bases and 1 base, with 18 bases remaining between them. The CDR3 covers 17 residues. The CDR3 sequence: CASSQRGGGLSNQPQHF. As DNA, the CDR3 is TGTGCCAGCAGTCAAAGGGGAGGCGGGCTAAGCAATCAGCCCCAGCATTTT.

This chain uses TRBV5-1 with TRBJ1-2; D may be TRBD1 (6 bases). CDR3 length equals 15 residues. The V gene's germline CDR1 is SGHRS and CDR2 YFSETQ. V lost 4 bases and J 0 bases, leaving 13 bases between the germline ends. CDR3 in amino acids: CASSLEGQANYGYTF. In nucleotides, the CDR3 is TGCGCCAGCAGCCTGGAGGGACAAGCTAACTATGGCTACACCTTC. Together with reference TRBV5-1 and TRBJ1-2, the CDR3 gives the full variable domain: KAGVTQTPRYLIKTRGQQVTLSCSPISGHRSVSWYQQTPGQGLQFLFEYFSETQRNKGNFPGRFSGRQFSNSRSEMNVSTLELGDSALYLCASSLEGQANYGYTFGSGTRLTVV.

This clone was detected only once. The J gene is TRBJ2-3, the V gene TRBV19; D not resolved. Germline V gene lookup returns CDR1 LNHDA and CDR2 SQIVND (reference sequence). The V end was cut by 4 bases, the J end by 9 bases, with 11 bases between. The CDR3 sequence is 12 residues long. The DNA for the CDR3 is TGTGCCAGTAGTACGAAAAAGTGGACGCAGTATTTT. It specifies CASSTKKWTQYF.

The CDR3 is CASSFGAGTDTQYF. The CDR3 coding sequence is TGTGCCAGCAGCTTTGGAGCGGGCACAGATACGCAGTATTTT. The V gene is TRBV7-2, the J gene TRBJ2-3, with a tentative D call TRBD2 (5 bases). This CDR3 has 14 amino acids. Germline CDR1 reads SGHTA; CDR2 reads FQGNSA. V gave up 3 bases and J gave up 1 base, with 8 bases separating them.

This clone came up once. The rearrangement links TRBV3-1 (or the pseudogene TRBV3-2) to TRBJ2-1; 10 positions match TRBD2. From germline, CDR1 is LGHDT and CDR2 YNNKEL (reference sequence). Trimming removed 8 bases from V and 9 bases from J; junction bases left unmatched: 22. The CDR3 sequence is 18 residues long. Here the CDR3 reads CASRPGTSAIGGMGEQFF. CDR3 coding DNA: TGTGCCAGCCGCCCCGGGACTAGCGCGATAGGGGGGATGGGTGAGCAGTTCTTC.

This clone was seen a single time. This rearrangement joins TRBV18 to TRBJ2-7; no clear D. Trimming pared 2 bases from V and 4 bases from J, leaving 18 bases between. This CDR3 comprises 16 residues. Germline CDR1 and CDR2: KGHSH and LQKENI. The CDR3 nucleotides read TGTGCCAGCTCACCATTGGTGGGAAGGGTAGGTTACGAGCAGTACTTC. Protein sequence: CASSPLVGRVGYEQYF.

The chain recombines TRBV9 with TRBJ1-3, with D possibly being TRBD1 (6 bases). Trimming removed 3 bases at V and 7 bases at J, with 11 bases between. Germline CDR1 is SGDLS and CDR2 is YYNGEE. This CDR3 is 13 amino acids long. The CDR3 DNA is TGTGCCAGCAGCGGATTAAGGGGGAACACCATATATTTT. Its protein is CASSGLRGNTIYF.

This sequence joins TRBV2 and TRBJ1-6; TRBD1 agrees at 7 bases. The length of the CDR3 is 19 residues. J gave up 2 bases and V 2 bases, and 12 bases lay outside the gene matches. The V gene's germline CDR1 is SNHLY and CDR2 FYNNEI. The CDR3 protein is CASSEQSGRGSAYNSPLHF. For the CDR3, the DNA is TGTGCCAGCAGTGAACAGTCGGGCAGGGGGTCGGCCTATAATTCACCCCTCCACTTT.

The chain has TRBV19 and TRBJ1-1; D is undetermined. There are 13 residues in the CDR3. The ends were cut back, 3 bases at V and 5 bases at J, with 10 bases in the middle. In germline, CDR1 is LNHDA, CDR2 SQIVND (reference sequence). CDR3 residues: CASSIAGLTEAFF. The CDR3 DNA reads TGTGCCAGTAGTATCGCCGGGCTAACTGAAGCTTTCTTT.

The gene calls are TRBV27 and TRBJ2-5, with TRBD2 matching 8 bases. V was clipped by 6 bases and J by 7 bases; unmatched bases: 10. The CDR3 loop spans 14 amino acids. Germline CDR1 is MNHEY and CDR2 is SMNVEV (reference sequence). CDR3 region: CASSQTSAGGTQYF. CDR3 DNA sequence: TGTGCCAGCAGCCAGACTAGCGCCGGGGGGACCCAGTACTTC.

The genes are TRBV25-1 and TRBJ2-7; 8 nucleotides align to TRBD2. CDR1 and CDR2 (germline): MGHDK, SYGVNS. The CDR3 has 14 amino acids. V was pared by 7 bases and J by 3 bases, with 8 bases of the junction left unmatched. The CDR3 sequence is CASNGGAPSYEQYF. CDR3 in DNA: TGTGCCAGCAACGGGGGGGCGCCTAGCTACGAGCAGTACTTC.

This chain links TRBV9 with TRBJ2-1; no clear D gene. This CDR3 contains 15 residues. V was pared by 2 bases and J by 5 bases, with 14 bases between. Germline CDR1 SGDLS, CDR2 YYNGEE. In DNA form, the CDR3 reads TGTGCCAGCAGCGTTGGCTCCCGGCCTGACAATGAGCAGTTCTTC. Its translation is CASSVGSRPDNEQFF.

The chain combines TRBV6-5 with TRBJ1-2; D is unclear. Germline CDR1 MNHEY, CDR2 SVGAGI. The CDR3 covers 11 residues. With 8 bases removed from V and 8 bases from J, the gap between germline ends came to 12 bases. The CDR3 DNA is TGTGCCAGCGGCGGAGTACTGGGCTACACCTTC. This gives the protein CASGGVLGYTF.

The chain recombines TRBV4-1 with TRBJ1-1; weak D call: TRBD1 (5 bases). V shed 0 bases and J shed 0 bases, with 11 bases lying between them. The CDR3 contains 16 residues. Per germline, CDR1 MGHRA and CDR2 YSYEKL. Here the CDR3 reads CASSQDLGTMNTEAFF. The CDR3 coding sequence is TGCGCCAGCAGCCAAGATCTGGGGACCATGAACACTGAAGCTTTCTTT.

The V and J genes are TRBV11-2 and TRBJ1-1, with no clear D. Germline V CDR1 and CDR2: SGHAT, FQNNGV. Trimming removed 4 bases from V and 1 base from J, with 10 bases in between. The CDR3 is 14 residues long. In DNA form, the CDR3 reads TGTGCCAGCAGCTCCCTCCTTGGGAACACTGAAGCTTTCTTT. This sequence encodes CASSSLLGNTEAFF.

V and J are TRBV7-2 and TRBJ2-2; D uncertain. The CDR3 sequence is 15 residues long. Trimming stripped 5 bases from V and 3 bases from J, with 13 bases between. The V gene's germline CDR1 is SGHTA and CDR2 FQGNSA. In DNA, the CDR3 is TGTGCCAGCAGCCCAATGCCTATCGACACCGGGGAGCTGTTTTTT. Its translation is CASSPMPIDTGELFF.